This is a list of T cell receptor beta chains from one sample in a study of blood T cell repertoires in COVID-19. Method: immunoSEQ multiplex PCR; TCRdb's copy keeps in-frame clones and lacks some. The table shows 85,000 to 120,000 clones, with just under 95% occurring only once. The sequenced material came from peripheral blood. Source of these receptors: a woman in her 50s with COVID-19, enrolled during active disease. Each CDR3 is given with its conserved first and last residue. A D gene is named only where the DNA matches it firmly. Expanded clones get a size class; other rows say once, few or many, or leave the size out.

DNA: TGTGCCAGCAGCTCCCGGACAGGGGATGAAAAACTGTTTTTT; CDR3: CASSSRTGDEKLFF; size: -; V: TRBV13; J: TRBJ1-4; D: TRBD1
DNA: TGTGCCAGCAGCTTACCCGGGACAGGGGACACCGGGGAGCTGTTTTTT; CDR3: CASSLPGTGDTGELFF; size: -; V: TRBV5-5; J: TRBJ2-2; D: TRBD1
DNA: TGTGCCAGTATGTGGGGGACAGGGCGCAATCAGCCCCAGCATTTT; CDR3: CASMWGTGRNQPQHF; size: -; V: TRBV19; J: TRBJ1-5; D: TRBD1
DNA: TGTGCCAGCAGCAACAGCTATAATTCACCCCTCCACTTT; CDR3: CASSNSYNSPLHF; size: -; V: TRBV6-4; J: TRBJ1-6; D: -
DNA: TGCAGCGTCCTACGCCAGACAGGGAAAAAACTGTTTTTT; CDR3: CSVLRQTGKKLFF; size: few; V: TRBV29-1; J: TRBJ1-4; D: TRBD1
DNA: TGCGCCAGCAGCTATTCCGGGACAGGGGATCAGCCCCAGCATTTT; CDR3: CASSYSGTGDQPQHF; size: -; V: TRBV4-1; J: TRBJ1-5; D: TRBD1
DNA: TGTGCCAGTAGTATTGATGGGGCTAAAAACACCATATATTTT; CDR3: CASSIDGAKNTIYF; size: -; V: TRBV19; J: TRBJ1-3; D: -
DNA: TGTGCCAGCATCCCCTCCCGGGGTTCTGGCTACACCTTC; CDR3: CASIPSRGSGYTF; size: -; V: TRBV12-3/TRBV12-4; J: TRBJ1-2; D: -
DNA: TGTGCCACCAGCAGAGGCCGGGACAGGGGTAAAGGCTACACCTTC; CDR3: CATSRGRDRGKGYTF; size: -; V: TRBV15; J: TRBJ1-2; D: TRBD1
DNA: TGTGCCAGCAGTTTACAGGGGGCGCAAGGAAACACCATATATTTT; CDR3: CASSLQGAQGNTIYF; size: -; V: TRBV6-2/TRBV6-3; J: TRBJ1-3; D: TRBD1
DNA: TGCGCCAGCAGCCCCTTCGCGGGGCATTCTGGGGCCAACGTCCTGACTTTC; CDR3: CASSPFAGHSGANVLTF; size: -; V: TRBV5-1; J: TRBJ2-6; D: -
DNA: TGTGCCAGCAGCTTACGAGGAGGGGCGAGTGAAAAACTGTTTTTT; CDR3: CASSLRGGASEKLFF; size: -; V: TRBV11-2; J: TRBJ1-4; D: -
DNA: TGTGCCAGCAACCCGACAGGGGCTGGAAACACCATATATTTT; CDR3: CASNPTGAGNTIYF; size: -; V: TRBV3-1/TRBV3-2; J: TRBJ1-3; D: TRBD1
DNA: TGTGCCAGCAGTCTTGAACAGGGACCCAATTTCTCCTACGAGCAGTACTTC; CDR3: CASSLEQGPNFSYEQYF; size: -; V: TRBV27; J: TRBJ2-7; D: -
DNA: TGCGCCAGCAGCCAAGTGTATAGCACAGATACGCAGTATTTT; CDR3: CASSQVYSTDTQYF; size: -; V: TRBV4-1; J: TRBJ2-3; D: -
DNA: TGTGCCAGCAGCTTAGTAGGGGGCGCACCCTATGGCTACACCTTC; CDR3: CASSLVGGAPYGYTF; size: -; V: TRBV7-2; J: TRBJ1-2; D: TRBD1
DNA: TGTGCCAGCAGTACCCCGGGACTAGCGGGGTCCTACGAGCAGTACTTC; CDR3: CASSTPGLAGSYEQYF; size: -; V: TRBV6-2/TRBV6-3; J: TRBJ2-7; D: TRBD2
DNA: TGTGCCACCAGCAGAGATCTAGAAGCAAGTGGCTACACCTTC; CDR3: CATSRDLEASGYTF; size: -; V: TRBV15; J: TRBJ1-2; D: -
DNA: TGTGCCAGCAGCCCCTCCGCGGGGTGCACAGATACGCAGTATTTT; CDR3: CASSPSAGCTDTQYF; size: -; V: TRBV21-1; J: TRBJ2-3; D: -
DNA: TGCGCCAGCAGCTTGTCAGGGGGCCAGAACACTGAAGCTTTCTTT; CDR3: CASSLSGGQNTEAFF; size: -; V: TRBV5-1; J: TRBJ1-1; D: TRBD1
DNA: TGTGCCAGCAGCCCCCTACAGGGGGTAAAGACTGAAGCTTTCTTT; CDR3: CASSPLQGVKTEAFF; size: -; V: TRBV7-2; J: TRBJ1-1; D: TRBD1
DNA: TGCGCCAGCAGCTTGACTAGCGGGGGGGCCGATGAGCAGTTCTTC; CDR3: CASSLTSGGADEQFF; size: -; V: TRBV5-1; J: TRBJ2-1; D: TRBD2
DNA: TGTGCCACCAGTGATTTTAATCCGGACACCGGGGAGCTGTTTTTT; CDR3: CATSDFNPDTGELFF; size: few; V: TRBV24-1; J: TRBJ2-2; D: -
DNA: TGTGCCAGCAGTTACCGGGGGTTTCCTAACTATGGCTACACCTTC; CDR3: CASSYRGFPNYGYTF; size: -; V: TRBV6-2/TRBV6-3; J: TRBJ1-2; D: -
DNA: TGTGCCAGCAGTGGCAGGGGGTCCTTTAGCACAGATACGCAGTATTTT; CDR3: CASSGRGSFSTDTQYF; size: -; V: TRBV11-3; J: TRBJ2-3; D: TRBD1
DNA: TGTGCCAGCGGACTTGACAGGGGTGGCTACACCTTC; CDR3: CASGLDRGGYTF; size: -; V: TRBV28; J: TRBJ1-2; D: TRBD1
DNA: TGTGCCAGCAGCGACGCTAGGACTAGCGGGGGGCTCACAGATACGCAGTATTTT; CDR3: CASSDARTSGGLTDTQYF; size: once; V: TRBV7-2; J: TRBJ2-3; D: TRBD2
DNA: TGTGCCAGCAGCCATCCACAGGGGTCGAGGAGAGATACGCAGTATTTT; CDR3: CASSHPQGSRRDTQYF; size: once; V: TRBV7-9; J: TRBJ2-3; D: TRBD1
DNA: TGTGCCAGCTCCCCCCCGGGGTTAGCCAAAAACATTCAGTACTTC; CDR3: CASSPPGLAKNIQYF; size: -; V: TRBV6-5; J: TRBJ2-4; D: -
DNA: TGTGCCAGCAGTCGAGCAGGGGACACTGAAGCTTTCTTT; CDR3: CASSRAGDTEAFF; size: -; V: TRBV27; J: TRBJ1-1; D: -
DNA: TGTGCCAGTAGTCCTCGATCGGGGGGGCACACCGGGGAGCTGTTTTTT; CDR3: CASSPRSGGHTGELFF; size: -; V: TRBV19; J: TRBJ2-2; D: TRBD2
DNA: TGTGCCAGCAGTTTAAGGACTAGCGGCTACAATGAGCAGTTCTTC; CDR3: CASSLRTSGYNEQFF; size: -; V: TRBV27; J: TRBJ2-1; D: TRBD2
DNA: TGTGCCAGCAGTCCATCAACAGCCTACTATCAGCCCCAGCATTTT; CDR3: CASSPSTAYYQPQHF; size: -; V: TRBV28; J: TRBJ1-5; D: -
DNA: TGTGCCAGCAGCTCCATAACAGGGGAACCTGGCTATGGCTACACCTTC; CDR3: CASSSITGEPGYGYTF; size: -; V: TRBV7-2; J: TRBJ1-2; D: TRBD1
DNA: TGTGCCGCCAGTGGGGGACAGCGGTATGGCTACACCTTC; CDR3: CAASGGQRYGYTF; size: -; V: TRBV15; J: TRBJ1-2; D: TRBD1
DNA: TGTGCCAGCAGTCGAGGTGAGTCCTCGAACACTGAAGCTTTCTTT; CDR3: CASSRGESSNTEAFF; size: -; V: TRBV2; J: TRBJ1-1; D: -
DNA: TGTGCCAGTAGTATGACCGGGGGACAGGGGGTCTTCGATCAGCCCCAGCATTTT; CDR3: CASSMTGGQGVFDQPQHF; size: few; V: TRBV19; J: TRBJ1-5; D: TRBD1
DNA: TGCGCCAGCAGAGAGCCCACCGGAAACACCATATATTTT; CDR3: CASREPTGNTIYF; size: -; V: TRBV5-1; J: TRBJ1-3; D: -
DNA: TGTGCCAGCAGCTTCGGACAGGGGGATTCACCCCTCCACTTT; CDR3: CASSFGQGDSPLHF; size: -; V: TRBV5-6; J: TRBJ1-6; D: TRBD1
DNA: TGTGCCAGCAGCGTAGGGAGCGACGGATTCTCTGGAAACACCATATATTTT; CDR3: CASSVGSDGFSGNTIYF; size: -; V: TRBV9; J: TRBJ1-3; D: -
DNA: TGTGCCATCAGTGAGTCGATGGGGGGCTATGGCTACACCTTC; CDR3: CAISESMGGYGYTF; size: -; V: TRBV10-3; J: TRBJ1-2; D: -
DNA: TGTGCCAGCAGCTCAGAAAGGTGGGGGGAATACGAGCAGTACTTC; CDR3: CASSSERWGEYEQYF; size: -; V: TRBV7-3; J: TRBJ2-7; D: -
DNA: TGTGCCAGCAGTGACCGGGACAGGGGCGCTTATAGCAATCAGCCCCAGCATTTT; CDR3: CASSDRDRGAYSNQPQHF; size: -; V: TRBV6-1; J: TRBJ1-5; D: TRBD1
DNA: TGTGCCAGCAGCCAAGGGGTAGGGAGGGATCAGCCCCAGCATTTT; CDR3: CASSQGVGRDQPQHF; size: -; V: TRBV5-5; J: TRBJ1-5; D: -
DNA: TGTGCCAGTAGTCGACAGGGGAGCGGTGGAAACACCATATATTTT; CDR3: CASSRQGSGGNTIYF; size: -; V: TRBV19; J: TRBJ1-3; D: TRBD1
DNA: TGTGCCAGCAGTTCCGGGGGAGGGGGTAGCAATCAGCCCCAGCATTTT; CDR3: CASSSGGGGSNQPQHF; size: once; V: TRBV27; J: TRBJ1-5; D: -
DNA: TGTGCCAGCAGCTTAGGACAGTTTTCCCCCATACGGTCTGAAGCTTTCTTT; CDR3: CASSLGQFSPIRSEAFF; size: -; V: TRBV7-9; J: TRBJ1-1; D: -
DNA: TGTGCCAGCAGCTCGAAGGTGCTAGCGGGGGGCCACAATGAGCAGTTCTTC; CDR3: CASSSKVLAGGHNEQFF; size: -; V: TRBV11-2; J: TRBJ2-1; D: TRBD2
DNA: TGTGCCAGCAGCTCACAGGGCACTGAAGCTTTCTTT; CDR3: CASSSQGTEAFF; size: -; V: TRBV11-3; J: TRBJ1-1; D: -
DNA: TGTGCCAGCAGACCAATGCAGGGGAACGGCTACACCTTC; CDR3: CASRPMQGNGYTF; size: -; V: TRBV14; J: TRBJ1-2; D: -
DNA: TGTGCCAGCTCCCTTGGACGGGGGAACACCGGGGAGCTGTTTTTT; CDR3: CASSLGRGNTGELFF; size: -; V: TRBV18; J: TRBJ2-2; D: -
DNA: TGTGCCAGCAGCTCCTATAGGACAGCCCAGTATAGCAATCAGCCCCAGCATTTT; CDR3: CASSSYRTAQYSNQPQHF; size: once; V: TRBV5-6; J: TRBJ1-5; D: -
DNA: TGTGCCAGTACCCCGCATCAGGGGAGTAAGAATGAAAAACTGTTTTTT; CDR3: CASTPHQGSKNEKLFF; size: -; V: TRBV19; J: TRBJ1-4; D: -
DNA: TGTGCCAGCAGTTCACCACAGGGGTCTGGCTACACCTTC; CDR3: CASSSPQGSGYTF; size: -; V: TRBV27; J: TRBJ1-2; D: TRBD1
DNA: TGTGCCAGTAGTGGGGCAGGGGGACAGTATAGCAATCAGCCCCAGCATTTT; CDR3: CASSGAGGQYSNQPQHF; size: -; V: TRBV19; J: TRBJ1-5; D: TRBD1
DNA: TGTGCCAGCAGCCTCGACAGGGCGCCGTACACTGAAGCTTTCTTT; CDR3: CASSLDRAPYTEAFF; size: -; V: TRBV11-1; J: TRBJ1-1; D: TRBD1
DNA: TGTGCCTCAGCAGGTCTGGATAACTATGGCTACACCTTC; CDR3: CASAGLDNYGYTF; size: -; V: TRBV28; J: TRBJ1-2; D: -
DNA: TGTGCCAGCAGCCATTCACTAGCACTAAAGGGGACAGATACGCAGTATTTT; CDR3: CASSHSLALKGTDTQYF; size: -; V: TRBV5-5; J: TRBJ2-3; D: -
DNA: TGTGCCAGCAGGGAGGGACCCCGGGGTCAGCCCCAGCATTTT; CDR3: CASREGPRGQPQHF; size: few; V: TRBV6-5; J: TRBJ1-5; D: -